The present TCR beta chain was sequenced within a study of control samples from healthy donors and cancer patients. Data came from immunoSEQ multiplex PCR; TCRdb stores just in-frame clones and leaves some out. The table lists approximately 35,000 clones, around 93% of them singletons. CDR1 is LNHDA, CDR2 SQIVND, per germline (reference sequence). The CDR3 length is 16 residues. Deletions cut 4 bases from V and 3 bases from J, with 18 bases between. This receptor was obtained from a man aged 40-49 years with colorectal cancer. The sequencing sample was made of PBMCs. J is TRBJ2-5 and V is TRBV19; TRBD1 is a possible D gene (5 bases). The CDR3 region is CASSTRQRSAKETQYF. The CDR3 region has the DNA TGTGCCAGTAGTACACGACAGAGAAGCGCCAAAGAGACCCAGTACTTC.